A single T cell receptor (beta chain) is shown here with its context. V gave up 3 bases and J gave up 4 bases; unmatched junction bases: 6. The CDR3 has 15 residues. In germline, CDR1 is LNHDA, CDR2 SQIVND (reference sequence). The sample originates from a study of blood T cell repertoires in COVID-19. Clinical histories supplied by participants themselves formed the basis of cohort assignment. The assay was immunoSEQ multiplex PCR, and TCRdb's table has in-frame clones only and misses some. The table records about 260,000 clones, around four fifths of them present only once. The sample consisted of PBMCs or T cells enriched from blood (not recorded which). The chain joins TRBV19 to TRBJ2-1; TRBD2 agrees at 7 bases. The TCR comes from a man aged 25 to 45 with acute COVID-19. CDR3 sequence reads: CASSMAGVVYNEQFF. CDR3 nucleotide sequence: TGTGCCAGTAGTATGGCGGGAGTTGTTTACAATGAGCAGTTCTTC.